The rows below give T cell receptor beta chains drawn from one sample of a study of PD-1 and CTLA-4 blockade in melanoma. Sequencing used immunoSEQ multiplex PCR; TCRdb keeps in-frame clones, though not all of them. The repertoire holds 30,000 or so clones, with around 93% as singletons. Sequenced here: CD8+ T cells from peripheral blood, sampled from a patient given anti-PD-1 treatment. Source of these receptors: a human donor with melanoma. The CDR3 runs from the conserved cysteine through the conserved F or W. A D gene is named only where the DNA matches it firmly. Size tells how often a clone was seen (once, few, many) or the class of an expanded clone, and some rows leave it out.

TRBV15	-	TRBJ2-1	-	CATSRDSVSSYNEQFF	TGTGCCACCAGCAGAGATAGCGTAAGCTCCTACAATGAGCAGTTCTTC
TRBV27	-	TRBJ2-7	TRBD1	CASRGTGYEQYF	TGTGCCAGCAGAGGGACAGGCTACGAGCAGTACTTC
TRBV27	-	TRBJ1-2	-	CASSPWGEQGYTF	TGTGCCAGCAGTCCGTGGGGGGAACAAGGCTACACCTTC
TRBV27	-	TRBJ1-4	-	CASSLLKGDEKLFF	TGTGCCAGCAGTTTACTAAAGGGTGATGAAAAACTGTTTTTT
TRBV5-6	-	TRBJ1-5	-	CASSLATENQPQHF	TGTGCCAGCAGCTTGGCTACAGAGAATCAGCCCCAGCATTTT
TRBV7-7	-	TRBJ2-3	-	CASSFLKSDTQYF	TGTGCTAGCAGCTTCTTGAAGAGTGATACGCAGTATTTT
TRBV6-5	-	TRBJ1-5	-	CASSLDPGSQPQHF	TGTGCCAGCAGCCTGGACCCGGGGAGTCAGCCCCAGCATTTT
TRBV20-1	-	TRBJ2-7	-	CSAGVPEQYF	TGCAGTGCGGGGGTCCCCGAGCAGTACTTC
TRBV3-1/TRBV3-2	-	TRBJ2-2	TRBD2	CASSQGGLAGAGELFF	TGTGCCAGCAGCCAAGGAGGACTAGCGGGAGCCGGGGAGCTGTTTTTT
TRBV12-3/TRBV12-4	-	TRBJ1-2	-	CASSGTGPGYTF	TGTGCCAGCAGTGGGACTGGGCCTGGCTACACCTTC
TRBV24-1	-	TRBJ1-1	-	CATSEEGNTEAFF	TGTGCCACCAGTGAGGAGGGGAACACTGAAGCTTTCTTT
TRBV3-1/TRBV3-2	-	TRBJ1-1	TRBD1	CASSQGTGAEAFF	TGTGCCAGCAGCCAAGGGACAGGGGCTGAAGCTTTCTTT
TRBV15	-	TRBJ1-1	TRBD1	CATSRVPLTGLDTEAFF	TGTGCCACCAGCAGAGTCCCACTGACAGGGTTGGACACTGAAGCTTTCTTT
TRBV6-6	-	TRBJ2-7	-	CASSYLLEVYEQYF	TGTGCCAGCAGTTACTTGCTAGAGGTATACGAGCAGTACTTC
TRBV6-5	-	TRBJ1-5	-	CASRPGREGQPQHF	TGTGCCAGCAGGCCCGGGCGCGAGGGTCAGCCCCAGCATTTT
TRBV27	-	TRBJ1-2	TRBD1	CASSLSGTGYGYTF	TGTGCCAGCAGTTTGAGTGGGACAGGCTATGGCTACACCTTC
TRBV30	-	TRBJ2-7	-	CACQPLETHITYEQYF	TGTGCCTGTCAGCCGCTAGAAACCCATATCACCTACGAGCAGTACTTC
TRBV16	-	TRBJ2-7	-	CASTSTASSYEQYF	TGTGCCAGCACCTCCACAGCGAGCTCCTACGAGCAGTACTTC
TRBV25-1	-	TRBJ2-3	-	CASSETADGGTDTQYF	TGTGCCAGCAGTGAAACTGCGGATGGCGGCACAGATACGCAGTATTTT
TRBV27	-	TRBJ1-2	TRBD1	CASSPGQGYGYTF	TGTGCCAGCAGCCCCGGACAGGGCTATGGCTACACCTTC
TRBV5-4	once	TRBJ2-1	TRBD2	CASSSPGTSGYYGNEQFF	TGTGCCAGCAGCTCCCCCGGGACTAGCGGCTATTACGGGAATGAGCAGTTCTTC
TRBV3-1/TRBV3-2	-	TRBJ2-2	-	CASSHRESPGELFF	TGTGCCAGCAGCCATCGGGAGTCCCCCGGGGAGCTGTTTTTT
TRBV19	-	TRBJ2-4	-	CASSITRLAKNIQYF	TGTGCCAGTAGTATCACGCGGCTAGCCAAAAACATTCAGTACTTC
TRBV19	-	TRBJ2-1	TRBD2	CASSTASGRNEQFF	TGTGCCAGTAGTACGGCTAGCGGGAGAAATGAGCAGTTCTTC
TRBV3-1/TRBV3-2	once	TRBJ2-7	TRBD1	CASSLRQGWPSYEQYF	TGTGCCAGCAGCCTCCGACAGGGCTGGCCTTCCTACGAGCAGTACTTC
TRBV7-7	-	TRBJ2-2	-	CASSLELYGGELFF	TGTGCTAGCAGCTTAGAACTGTACGGCGGGGAGCTGTTTTTT
TRBV5-1	-	TRBJ1-2	-	CASSLELAYGYTF	TGCGCCAGCAGCTTGGAGCTTGCCTATGGCTACACCTTC
TRBV12-3/TRBV12-4	-	TRBJ2-7	-	CASSLGVMDEQYF	TGTGCCAGCAGTTTAGGGGTGATGGACGAGCAGTACTTC
TRBV9	-	TRBJ2-2	TRBD2	CASSPGGGYTGELFF	TGTGCCAGCAGCCCCGGGGGAGGGTACACCGGGGAGCTGTTTTTT
TRBV6-5	-	TRBJ1-2	-	CASSFRVNYGYTF	TGTGCCAGCAGTTTCAGGGTCAACTATGGCTACACCTTC
TRBV6-1	-	TRBJ2-6	-	CASSDTVSGANVLTF	TGTGCCAGCAGTGACACCGTTTCTGGGGCCAACGTCCTGACTTTC
TRBV14	-	TRBJ1-1	-	CASSQDGVLNTEAFF	TGTGCCAGCAGCCAAGATGGGGTCCTGAACACTGAAGCTTTCTTT
TRBV5-6	-	TRBJ1-1	-	CASSLDDSNTEAFF	TGTGCCAGCAGCCTAGACGATTCGAACACTGAAGCTTTCTTT
TRBV27	once	TRBJ1-4	-	CASSAAGANEKLFF	TGTGCCAGCAGTGCCGCAGGGGCCAATGAAAAACTGTTTTTT
TRBV11-2	-	TRBJ1-3	-	CASSARTVSGNTIYF	TGTGCCAGCAGCGCCCGGACAGTCTCTGGAAACACCATATATTTT
TRBV28	-	TRBJ1-1	-	CASSSYTEAFF	TGTGCCAGCAGCTCATACACTGAAGCTTTCTTT
TRBV7-8	-	TRBJ2-3	TRBD2	CASSNFQGSGTFSDTQYF	TGTGCCAGCAGCAACTTCCAGGGTAGCGGGACCTTCTCGGATACGCAGTATTTT
TRBV13	-	TRBJ2-7	-	CASSFSGMPYEQYF	TGTGCCAGCAGCTTTTCCGGGATGCCTTACGAGCAGTACTTC
TRBV6-2/TRBV6-3	-	TRBJ2-1	TRBD2	CASSYSEAGGYNEQFF	TGTGCCAGCAGTTACTCAGAGGCGGGAGGATACAATGAGCAGTTCTTC
TRBV15	-	TRBJ2-1	TRBD2	CATSRALAGDDEWNEQFF	TGTGCCACCAGCAGAGCCCTAGCGGGGGACGATGAGTGGAATGAGCAGTTCTTC
TRBV20-1	-	TRBJ2-7	TRBD2	CSASSSGSYEQYF	TGCAGTGCTAGTTCCAGCGGGAGCTACGAGCAGTACTTC
TRBV6-5	-	TRBJ1-2	-	CASSYTQAAGRGYTF	TGTGCCAGCAGTTACACCCAGGCGGCAGGGAGAGGCTACACCTTC
TRBV3-1/TRBV3-2	few	TRBJ1-2	-	CASSQENDGYTF	TGTGCCAGCAGCCAAGAGAACGATGGCTACACCTTC
TRBV27	-	TRBJ1-1	-	CASSLTGNTEAFF	TGTGCCAGCAGCTTAACAGGGAACACTGAAGCTTTCTTT
TRBV6-6	-	TRBJ1-3	-	CASSLAVGNTIYF	TGTGCCAGCAGTTTAGCGGTAGGAAACACCATATATTTT
TRBV28	-	TRBJ2-7	-	CASSPGAYEQYF	TGTGCCAGCAGTCCGGGTGCCTACGAGCAGTACTTC
TRBV10-2	-	TRBJ1-5	TRBD1	CASSGQGFSQPQHF	TGCGCCAGCAGCGGACAGGGTTTTAGTCAGCCCCAGCATTTT
TRBV10-2	-	TRBJ1-6	-	CASSETGVSSPLHF	TGCGCCAGCAGTGAAACGGGGGTCTCTTCACCCCTCCACTTT
TRBV11-3	-	TRBJ1-1	-	CASSLGFNTEAFF	TGTGCCAGCAGCTTAGGGTTTAACACTGAAGCTTTCTTT
TRBV11-2	-	TRBJ1-5	-	CASSLGNSLSNQPQHF	TGTGCCAGCAGCTTAGGAAACAGTCTGAGCAATCAGCCCCAGCATTTT
TRBV6-6	-	TRBJ2-3	TRBD2	CASSSPLAGGTPNTDTQYF	TGTGCCAGCAGCTCCCCGCTAGCGGGGGGGACCCCTAACACAGATACGCAGTATTTT
TRBV19	-	TRBJ1-5	-	CASSNPHGGGSNQPQHF	TGTGCCAGTAGTAACCCCCACGGAGGGGGGAGCAATCAGCCCCAGCATTTT